A single sample gave rise to the 8 T cell receptor beta chains below, sequenced in a study of lymphopenia after photon versus proton radiotherapy (dated 2019 in TCRdb). Preparation of the library involved the immunoSEQ multiplex PCR assay. TCRdb carries this immuneACCESS record with in-frame sequences only. Its versions omit some clonotypes, under half of them owing to an unresolved V gene in the studies checked, with the rest unexplained. The sample profile shows around 53,000 clones; around four fifths of them were found once. Roughly 29% of the sample is taken by the ten largest. Sample: peripheral blood, taken from a patient treated with photon-based radiotherapy. The receptors shown here come from a man aged 50 or older with gastric cancer.

There are a few counts of this clone. This chain uses TRBV5-1 with TRBJ2-4, with TRBD1 matching over 7 bases. The germline gives CDR1 SGHRS, CDR2 YFSETQ. CDR3 length: 14 residues. The ends lost 4 bases at V and 5 bases at J; junction bases unmatched: 6. CDR3: CASSPQGMENIQYF. The CDR3, as DNA: TGCGCCAGCAGCCCACAGGGGATGGAAAACATTCAGTACTTC.

This chain connects TRBV28 to TRBJ2-1; TRBD1 matches at 8 bases. The CDR3 is 14 amino acids. Trimming cost V 7 bases and J 4 bases; bases outside gene matches: 6. CDR1 is MDHEN and CDR2 is SYDVKM in the germline V gene. The CDR3 reads CASIRQGIYNEQFF. CDR3 coding DNA: TGTGCCAGCATAAGACAGGGGATATACAATGAGCAGTTCTTC.

The gene calls are TRBV30 and TRBJ1-1; D call uncertain. This CDR3 is built from 12 residues. Germline CDR1 reads GTSNPN; CDR2 reads SVGIG (reference sequence). V was cut by 1 base and J by 1 base, with 4 bases left in between. The CDR3, as DNA: TGTGCCTGGAGTGACCGGAACACTGAAGCTTTCTTT. It translates to CAWSDRNTEAFF.

This sequence joins TRBV9 and TRBJ2-3, with 11 bases fitting TRBD2. V gave up 0 bases and J gave up 8 bases; unmatched junction bases: 5. CDR1 is SGDLS, CDR2 YYNGEE, per germline. This CDR3 comprises 15 residues. The chain's CDR3 is CASSVVAGGPATQYF. The CDR3 DNA sequence: TGTGCCAGCAGCGTAGTAGCGGGAGGGCCGGCTACGCAGTATTTT.

The genes are TRBV28 and TRBJ1-5; 9 nucleotides agree with TRBD1. This CDR3 comprises 15 residues. V shed 6 bases and J 4 bases; nucleotides not matched to a gene: 7. Germline-derived CDR1 and CDR2 are MDHEN and SYDVKM. The CDR3 nucleotides read TGTGCCAGCAGATGGGGACAGGGAACAAATCAGCCCCAGCATTTT. This encodes CASRWGQGTNQPQHF.

The chain has TRBV7-2 and TRBJ1-5, with D perhaps TRBD1 (5 bases). CDR3 length: 17 residues. From germline, CDR1 is SGHTA and CDR2 FQGNSA. The ends were cut back, 0 bases at V and 6 bases at J, with 18 bases in the middle. The CDR3 sequence: CASSLAKGQGLGQPQHF. CDR3 DNA sequence: TGTGCCAGCAGCTTAGCGAAGGGGCAGGGACTCGGTCAGCCCCAGCATTTT.

In this sample, this clone turned up once. V and J are TRBV30 and TRBJ2-1; 12 nucleotides agree with TRBD1. Trimming took 8 bases from V and 7 from J; bases not matched to a gene: 6. CDR1 is GTSNPN, CDR2 SVGIG, per germline (reference sequence). This CDR3 is 13 amino acids long. The CDR3 DNA reads as TGTGCCGGGACAGGGGGCGATGTAAATGAGCAGTTCTTC. Protein: CAGTGGDVNEQFF.

J is TRBJ2-7 and V is TRBV18; perhaps TRBD1 as D (5 bases). The CDR3 consists of 14 residues. Germline V gene data show CDR1 as KGHSH and CDR2 as LQKENI. V was trimmed by 9 bases and J by 0 bases, leaving 15 bases between them. The CDR3 DNA reads as TGTGCCAGTCAAGGGGCCCAGAGCTCCTACGAGCAGTACTTC. Translating it yields CASQGAQSSYEQYF.